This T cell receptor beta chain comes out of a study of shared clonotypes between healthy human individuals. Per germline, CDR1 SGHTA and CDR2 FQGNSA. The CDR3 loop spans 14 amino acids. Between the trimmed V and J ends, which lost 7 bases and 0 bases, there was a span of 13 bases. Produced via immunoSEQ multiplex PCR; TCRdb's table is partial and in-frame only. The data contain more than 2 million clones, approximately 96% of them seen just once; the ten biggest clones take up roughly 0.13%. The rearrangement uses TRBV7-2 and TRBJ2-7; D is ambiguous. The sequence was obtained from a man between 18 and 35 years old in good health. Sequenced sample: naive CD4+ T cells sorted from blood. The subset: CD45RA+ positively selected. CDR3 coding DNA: TGTGCCAGCAAGGAAGCGCCGCTCTCCTACGAGCAGTACTTC. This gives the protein CASKEAPLSYEQYF.